This TCR beta chain was sequenced for a study of blood T cell repertoires in COVID-19. Produced via immunoSEQ multiplex PCR; TCRdb's table is partial and in-frame only. The sample carries some 330,000 clones, just over 85% recorded once. This clone was seen a handful of times. In germline, CDR1 is MNHEY, CDR2 SVGAGI. The V end was cut by 2 bases, the J end by 8 bases, with 12 bases between. CDR3 length equals 13 residues. The chain has TRBV6-5 and TRBJ1-2; maybe TRBD1 (5 bases). The sequencing input was PBMCs or T cells enriched from blood (not recorded which). This clonotype was sampled from a man aged 30 to 45 who had recovered from COVID-19. CDR3 loop: CASSYTPRGGYTF. In nucleotides, the CDR3 is TGTGCCAGCAGTTACACCCCTCGGGGGGGCTACACCTTC.